Detailed here is one T cell receptor (beta chain). Its matching antigen is unknown. The sample belongs to a study of T cell responses to AZD1222 COVID-19 vaccine. This table comes from immunoSEQ multiplex PCR, and its TCRdb copy is limited to in-frame clones, with some not included. The table has 110,000 to 150,000 clones, around 93% seen once; the top ten hold approximately 3.5%. Germline CDR1 is SGHDN and CDR2 is FVKESK. V was pared by 6 bases and J by 8 bases, with 19 bases between. CDR3 size: 14 residues. General study results and limits: With dominance at 160-218 and 743-854, vaccine-associated CD4 TCRs spanned spike.

The chain carries TRBV14 and TRBJ1-1, with D unclear. The sequenced sample was peripheral blood, obtained 28 days after the second AZD1222 dose. The receptor comes from an adult who received the AZD1222 COVID-19 vaccine. CDR3 DNA: TGTGCCAGCAGGCTAACGGGTCACCGGGCGGAAGCTTTCTTT. It is translated as CASRLTGHRAEAFF.